The present entry profiles one T cell receptor beta chain with its context. Its specificity is unknown. Sequencing used immunoSEQ multiplex PCR; TCRdb keeps in-frame clones, though not all of them. The sample carries 77,000 or so clones, more than 80% recorded once. This sample was taken from a study of OX40 agonist ivuxolimab in advanced cancers. Study summary: Partial responses were achieved by three patients, one with hepatocellular carcinoma and two with cutaneous melanoma. General study results and limits: Expanded clones belonging to CD8+ T cells outnumbered, on average, those of CD4+.

Autoimmune disease history or systemic immunosuppression meant exclusion. The V gene lost 4 bases and the J gene lost 3 bases, with 7 bases spanning the gap. The germline gives CDR1 GTSNPN, CDR2 SVGIG (reference sequence). The CDR3 totals 12 residues. Sequenced material: CD4+ or CD8+ T cells sorted from blood, taken in a trial of the OX40 agonist ivuxolimab. The chain combines TRBV30 with TRBJ1-5, with TRBD1 as a possible D gene (5 bases). This TCR came from an adult with an advanced solid tumor such as melanoma, head and neck, liver or kidney cancer. In nucleotides, the CDR3 is TGTGCCTGGAAGGGGCTCAATCAGCCCCAGCATTTT. This gives the protein CAWKGLNQPQHF.